This T cell receptor beta chain derives from a study of blood T cells in healthy people across ages. Germline V CDR1 and CDR2: DFQATT, SNEGSKA (reference sequence). The V end lost 6 bases, the J end lost 3 bases, and 18 bases lay between the germline ends. The CDR3 loop spans 14 amino acids. It was with a sample-barcoded 5' primer and a J-beta primer mix that a second PCR of roughly 7 to 12 cycles was run. All cDNA molecules were each tagged by a template-switch adaptor with 12 random nucleotides. MiXCR, run by TCRdb on the 5' RACE reads, gives a single entry per CDR3 protein. The sample includes nearly 1 million distinct CDR3 sequences, about 51% of them seen just once.

The source of this sequence is an older woman in good health. Material for sequencing was blood. V gene TRBV20-1 combines with J gene TRBJ2-7; D uncertain. CDR3 DNA: TGCAGTGCCCAGAAGGATTCAAGAGGCTACGAGCAGTACTTC. This encodes CSAQKDSRGYEQYF.